Presented here are 6 T cell receptor beta chains from one specimen sequenced in a study of T cells after yellow fever vaccination. MiXCR, applied by TCRdb to the 5' RACE reads, yields one record per CDR3 protein. Of about 300,000 distinct CDR3 sequences listed, roughly 9% are singletons. Sample: CD4+ T cells sorted from PBMCs, taken 5 days after the yellow fever booster vaccination. These receptor sequences come from a young man who received the YFV17D yellow fever vaccine.

This clonotype was counted a few times. The CDR3 DNA sequence: TGTGCCAGCAGCCCGCCTCCGGGACACGAACAGGGTTCACCCCTCCACTTT. Its protein is CASSPPPGHEQGSPLHF. The rearrangement uses TRBV7-2 and TRBJ1-6, with D maybe TRBD1 (6 bases). With 5 bases removed from V and 9 bases from J, the gap between germline ends came to 23 bases. The CDR3 extends over 17 amino acids. Germline V gene lookup returns CDR1 SGHTA and CDR2 FQGNSA.

The sample holds a few counts of this clonotype. The chain's CDR3 is CAWSRGTPETQYF. Written as DNA, the CDR3 is TGTGCCTGGAGCCGCGGGACACCAGAGACCCAGTACTTC. This chain uses TRBV30 with TRBJ2-5; possibly TRBD1 or TRBD2 for D (6 bases each). Trimming left V 3 bases short and J 4 bases short, with 12 bases between. Germline CDR1 reads GTSNPN; CDR2 reads SVGIG (reference sequence). This CDR3 has 13 residues.

In its sample, this clonotype was seen a few times. J is TRBJ2-2 and V is TRBV6-2 or TRBV6-3; 8 bases align to TRBD1. Per the germline V gene, CDR1 is MNHEY and CDR2 is SVGEGT. V lost 5 bases to trimming and J lost 0 bases; unmatched junction nucleotides: 11. This CDR3 has 18 residues. The CDR3 DNA follows: TGTGCCAGCAGTCCCGGACAGGGTTCTATCTCGAACACCGGGGAGCTGTTTTTT. Protein: CASSPGQGSISNTGELFF.

This clonotype came up a few times. The chain uses TRBV4-3 and TRBJ2-3, with TRBD2 as a possible D gene (6 bases). Trimming removed 5 bases at V and 4 bases at J, with 16 bases between. CDR1 LGHNA and CDR2 YSLEER come from the germline V gene. The length of the CDR3 is 15 residues. CDR3 sequence (DNA): TGCGCCAGCAGCAGTACCGTGGAGGGCGCAGATACGCAGTATTTT. Its protein is CASSSTVEGADTQYF.

The chain links TRBV25-1 to TRBJ1-4; TRBD1 matches at 9 bases. This CDR3 has 15 amino acids. Germline lookup yields CDR1 MGHDK and CDR2 SYGVNS. With V trimmed by 6 bases and J by 8 bases, 10 bases remained unmatched. As DNA, the CDR3 is TGTGCCAGCAGCGATACAGGGGGCCCGGGCGAAAAACTGTTTTTT. Encoded protein: CASSDTGGPGEKLFF.

This clonotype was counted once. One junction end disagrees with the germline gene, perhaps due to a read error. The genes are TRBV12-3 or TRBV12-4 and TRBJ2-2; tentative D call: TRBD2 (5 bases). This CDR3 has 16 amino acids. CDR3 amino acids: CGSSLDGSANTGELFF. The CDR3 DNA reads TGTGGCAGCAGTTTAGATGGTAGCGCGAACACCGGGGAGCTGTTTTTT.